This entry features one T cell receptor (beta chain) sequence. This CDR3 has 12 amino acids. V was clipped by 4 bases and J by 7 bases, with 10 bases between them. The germline gives CDR1 DFQATT, CDR2 SNEGSKA (reference sequence). This sample was taken from a study of T cells in Graves' hyperthyroidism and ophthalmopathy. Regions amplified from RNA transcripts were the TCR beta CDR3 regions. First-round RT-PCR with HTBI primers amplified the TCR CDR3 region. MiXCR, applied by TCRdb to the multiplex PCR reads, yields one record per CDR3 protein. Among roughly 500,000 distinct CDR3 sequences listed, 14% were seen once.

The sequence was collected from a woman aged 30 to 39 with Graves' hyperthyroidism that later progressed to Graves' ophthalmopathy. V gene TRBV20-1 combines with J gene TRBJ1-4; D might be TRBD1 (5 bases). Material: blood. CDR3 coding DNA: TGCAGTGCTATCCGGGGACGTGAAAAACTGTTTTTT. It is translated as CSAIRGREKLFF.